Sequencing of this T cell receptor beta chain was carried out in a study of a mutant IDH1 vaccine in newly diagnosed glioma. Study information: Visits V12 and V13 fell at weeks 35 and 47, respectively. Study results and limitations: With respect to changes in top peripheral T cell clonotypes, pseudoprogression seemed unrelated.

Clones were sequenced by immunoSEQ multiplex PCR, and TCRdb holds only the in-frame ones, with some missing. The sample holds tens of thousands of clones; around nine tenths are singletons and the top ten take approximately 2%. Time point indicated: week 35, safety follow-up. One vaccine dose held 300 ug of mutant IDH1 20-mer peptide and came with topical imiquimod. Comments on this clone: Antigen unknown.

The origin of this receptor is a man aged 25-45 years with glioma. The sample here was PBMCs, taken from a glioma patient whose treatment included an IDH1 peptide vaccine.

As DNA, the CDR3 is TGTGCCAGCAGTTTATCTTATCAGGGGGATGGCTACACCTTC. Translated: CASSLSYQGDGYTF. The chain employs TRBV28 and TRBJ1-2; 7 nucleotides agree with TRBD1. CDR1 and CDR2 (germline): MDHEN, SYDVKM. The CDR3 runs to 14 residues. V lost 1 base and J lost 6; bases outside the gene matches: 5.